This is a list of T cell receptor beta chains from one sample in a study of T cells in Graves' hyperthyroidism and ophthalmopathy. TCRdb itself ran the multiplex PCR reads through MiXCR, one entry per CDR3 protein. The sample lists approximately 720,000 distinct CDR3 sequences, over 15% occurring once. The sequenced sample consisted of blood. All receptors come from a woman aged 50 to 60 with Graves' hyperthyroidism that later progressed to Graves' ophthalmopathy. The CDR3 runs from the conserved cysteine through the conserved F or W. A D gene is named only where the DNA matches it firmly. Clone size is stated in some rows and not others, as once, few, many or a class when expanded.

D gene | J gene | clone size | V gene | CDR3 protein | CDR3 DNA
NA | TRBJ2-1 | NA | TRBV13 | CASSLGTQYLRDEQFF | TGTGCCAGCAGCTTAGGGACGCAGTATTTACGCGATGAGCAGTTCTTC
NA | TRBJ1-5 | few | TRBV30 | CAWGDLYNQPQHF | TGTGCCTGGGGGGACTTGTACAATCAGCCCCAGCATTTT
NA | TRBJ1-1 | many | TRBV10-3 | CAISEYRVNTEAFF | TGTGCCATCAGTGAGTACAGAGTGAACACTGAAGCTTTCTTT
NA | TRBJ2-1 | many | TRBV5-1 | CASSYGGSEQFF | TGCGCCAGCAGCTACGGAGGATCTGAGCAGTTCTTC
TRBD2 | TRBJ2-1 | NA | TRBV20-1 | CSARPIAGGTYNEQFF | TGCAGTGCCCGCCCCATAGCGGGGGGTACCTACAATGAGCAGTTCTTC
NA | TRBJ1-2 | few | TRBV29-1 | CSAKLRGAVFNGYTF | TGCAGCGCTAAATTGCGGGGGGCAGTGTTCAATGGCTACACCTTC
TRBD1 | TRBJ1-6 | NA | TRBV7-2 | CASSFRAPGQGSSPLHF | TGTGCCAGCAGCTTTAGGGCCCCGGGACAGGGGTCTTCACCCCTCCACTTT
TRBD1 | TRBJ1-5 | NA | TRBV6-1 | CASSDYRGYGQPQHF | TGTGCCAGCAGTGACTACAGGGGGTATGGTCAGCCCCAGCATTTT
NA | TRBJ1-4 | many | TRBV9 | CASSVETGSNEKLFF | TGTGCCAGCAGCGTAGAAACAGGGAGTAATGAAAAACTGTTTTTT
NA | TRBJ2-7 | many | TRBV20-1 | CSAIVSYEQYF | TGCAGTGCTATAGTTTCCTACGAGCAGTACTTC
TRBD1 | TRBJ2-3 | many | TRBV18 | CASSPRGREDTQYF | TGTGCCAGCTCGCCCAGGGGGCGCGAAGATACGCAGTATTTT
NA | TRBJ2-7 | many | TRBV29-1 | CSVEQGLEQYF | TGCAGCGTTGAACAGGGGCTCGAGCAGTACTTC
TRBD1 | TRBJ1-5 | many | TRBV5-1 | CASSPQGGYQPQHF | TGCGCCAGCAGCCCCCAGGGGGGTTATCAGCCCCAGCATTTT
TRBD1 | TRBJ1-4 | many | TRBV12-3/TRBV12-4 | CASSPRTGINEKLFF | TGTGCCAGCAGTCCCCGGACAGGGATAAATGAAAAACTGTTTTTT
TRBD2 | TRBJ2-1 | many | TRBV6-5 | CASSYSRAGGPNEQFF | TGTGCCAGCAGTTACTCGAGGGCGGGGGGGCCCAATGAGCAGTTCTTC
TRBD1 | TRBJ2-7 | few | TRBV28 | CATSLPDRGNEQYF | TGTGCCACCTCCCTCCCGGACAGGGGGAACGAGCAGTACTTC
NA | TRBJ2-1 | NA | TRBV6-6 | CASSYSTTYNEQFF | TGTGCCAGCAGTTACTCTACAACCTACAATGAGCAGTTCTTC
NA | TRBJ2-5 | NA | TRBV5-6 | CASSLYGEETQYF | TGTGCCAGCAGCTTATACGGGGAAGAGACCCAGTACTTC
NA | TRBJ1-5 | many | TRBV9 | CASSRTVGNQPQHF | TGTGCCAGCAGTAGAACAGTGGGCAATCAGCCCCAGCATTTT
NA | TRBJ2-5 | many | TRBV11-3 | CASSPAGSQETQYF | TGTGCCAGCAGCCCCGCGGGATCACAAGAGACCCAGTACTTC
NA | TRBJ1-1 | many | TRBV5-1 | CASSFDGSLEAFF | TGCGCCAGCAGCTTTGACGGATCCCTTGAAGCTTTCTTT
TRBD2 | TRBJ2-1 | many | TRBV5-1 | CASSATSGGYNEQFF | TGTGCCAGCAGTGCCACTAGCGGGGGTTACAATGAGCAGTTCTTC
NA | TRBJ1-5 | NA | TRBV5-6 | CASSILTDYSNQPQHF | TGTGCCAGCAGCATTTTGACCGACTATAGCAATCAGCCCCAGCATTTT
TRBD1 | TRBJ1-2 | NA | TRBV6-5 | CASSMTGTGYTF | TGTGCCAGCAGTATGACAGGGACCGGCTACACCTTC
NA | TRBJ2-3 | NA | TRBV27 | CATWISMSDTQYF | TGTGCCACCTGGATTAGCATGTCAGATACGCAGTATTTT
NA | TRBJ1-5 | few | TRBV7-9 | CASSLGGFSNQPQHF | TGTGCCAGCAGCTTGGGGGGGTTTAGCAATCAGCCCCAGCATTTT
NA | TRBJ2-4 | NA | TRBV29-1 | CSVEGFHEGPFTKNIQYF | TGCAGCGTTGAAGGGTTTCATGAGGGACCTTTTACCAAAAACATTCAGTACTTC
TRBD1 | TRBJ2-3 | few | TRBV10-1 | CASTTGGGDTQYF | TGCGCCAGCACCACAGGGGGTGGAGATACGCAGTATTTT
TRBD2 | TRBJ2-1 | few | TRBV3-1 | CASSLSGGGQFF | TGTGCCAGCAGCTTAAGCGGGGGGGGGCAGTTCTTC
TRBD1 | TRBJ1-6 | NA | TRBV30 | CAWSVGDRGNSPLHF | TGTGCCTGGAGTGTCGGGGACAGGGGCAATTCACCCCTCCACTTT
TRBD1 | TRBJ2-5 | many | TRBV12-3/TRBV12-4 | CASSGGTGGQETQYF | TGTGCCAGCAGTGGCGGGACAGGGGGACAAGAGACCCAGTACTTC
TRBD2 | TRBJ2-5 | many | TRBV5-1 | CASSPTSGEETQYF | TGCGCCAGCAGCCCGACTAGCGGGGAAGAGACCCAGTACTTC
TRBD2 | TRBJ2-3 | many | TRBV30 | CAWSVLLAGRDTQYF | TGTGCCTGGAGTGTACTGCTAGCGGGGAGAGATACGCAGTATTTT
TRBD1 | TRBJ2-3 | few | TRBV10-3 | CAISDGQDTDTQYF | TGTGCCATCAGTGATGGACAGGACACAGATACGCAGTATTTT
TRBD2 | TRBJ2-5 | NA | TRBV20-1 | CSARDLRGEETQYF | TGCAGTGCTAGAGATCTGCGGGGGGAAGAGACCCAGTACTTC
NA | TRBJ1-1 | few | TRBV7-9 | CASRLPSSEGTEAFF | TGTGCCAGCAGGCTTCCAAGTTCGGAAGGCACTGAAGCTTTCTTT
TRBD1 | TRBJ1-5 | few | TRBV7-8 | CASSSLTGGAGNQPQHF | TGTGCCAGCAGCTCCCTCACAGGGGGCGCGGGCAATCAGCCCCAGCATTTT
NA | TRBJ1-1 | NA | TRBV27 | CASSPLLGSEAFF | TGTGCCAGCAGTCCCCTTCTGGGGAGTGAAGCTTTCTTT
NA | TRBJ2-6 | NA | TRBV5-4 | CASSFLSGGANVLTF | TGTGCCAGCAGCTTCCTGAGTGGTGGGGCCAACGTCCTGACTTTC
NA | TRBJ2-2 | many | TRBV9 | CASSGLGTATGELFF | TGTGCCAGCAGCGGACTAGGGACAGCAACCGGGGAGCTGTTTTTT
NA | TRBJ2-2 | many | TRBV5-5 | CASSLVQTGELFF | TGTGCCAGCAGCTTGGTTCAGACCGGGGAGCTGTTTTTT
NA | TRBJ1-4 | few | TRBV5-1 | CASSLTARATNEKLFF | TGCGCCAGCAGCCTCACTGCAAGGGCAACTAATGAAAAACTGTTTTTT
NA | TRBJ1-5 | many | TRBV2 | CASSERMRGSRQPQHF | TGTGCCAGCAGTGAGAGGATGAGGGGCTCGAGGCAGCCCCAGCATTTT
TRBD1 | TRBJ2-2 | NA | TRBV29-1 | CSVVGTGGLNTGELFF | TGCAGCGTTGTAGGGACAGGCGGTTTAAACACCGGGGAGCTGTTTTTT
TRBD1 | TRBJ1-4 | NA | TRBV11-2 | CASSDTRQGAEKLFF | TGTGCCAGCAGCGACACCCGACAGGGGGCTGAAAAACTGTTTTTT
NA | TRBJ1-2 | many | TRBV20-1 | CSARDPRTVGYGYTF | TGCAGTGCTAGAGATCCCCGGACAGTAGGCTATGGCTACACCTTC
NA | TRBJ2-5 | many | TRBV2 | CASSDYEETQYF | TGTGCCAGCAGTGACTACGAAGAGACCCAGTACTTC
NA | TRBJ2-1 | few | TRBV12-3/TRBV12-4 | CASSRGPEVTYEQFF | TGTGCCAGCAGCCGAGGACCGGAGGTTACTTATGAGCAGTTCTTC
TRBD1 | TRBJ1-2 | few | TRBV30 | CAWSSDRGLYGYTF | TGTGCCTGGAGTTCGGACAGGGGGCTCTATGGCTACACCTTC
TRBD1 | TRBJ2-5 | few | TRBV29-1 | CSGETGFGETQYF | TGCAGCGGGGAGACAGGGTTCGGTGAGACCCAGTACTTC
NA | TRBJ2-5 | few | TRBV6-2/TRBV6-3 | CASSIPPPETQYF | TGTGCCAGCAGCATTCCCCCCCCGGAGACCCAGTACTTC
NA | TRBJ2-3 | NA | TRBV27 | CASSSFSDRTDTQYF | TGTGCCAGCAGTTCCTTCAGTGATAGGACAGATACGCAGTATTTT
TRBD2 | TRBJ2-7 | NA | TRBV6-2/TRBV6-3 | CASTTGRISYEQYF | TGTGCCAGCACCACCGGGAGGATCTCCTACGAGCAGTACTTC